This entry concerns a single T cell receptor beta chain. This entry belongs to a study of blood T cell repertoires in COVID-19. Whole-study context: PBMCs, B-cell-depleted T cells, or T cells were the source of the cDNA or gDNA that made up the material.

From germline, CDR1 is SQVTM and CDR2 ANQGSEA. With 8 bases removed from V and 2 bases from J, the gap between germline ends came to 12 bases. The CDR3 is 13 residues long. Original handling: Estimation of nucleated cell counts was performed using reference gene primer amplification. Sequencing used immunoSEQ multiplex PCR; TCRdb keeps in-frame clones, though not all of them. V, J and clone size are taken as reported in that table, and D and trimming were inferred from the DNA itself. The table lists about 93,000 clones, more than 65% of them singletons. This receptor was taken from a human donor in a cohort sampled during active COVID-19. The sequenced material came from peripheral blood. The rearrangement joins TRBV29-1 to TRBJ2-2; a weak D match, TRBD1 (6 bases). The CDR3 reads CSIRTANTGELFF. CDR3 coding DNA: TGCAGCATCCGGACAGCTAACACCGGGGAGCTGTTTTTT.